This section outlines one TCR beta chain sequence together with its context. Antigen: not known. Looked up from germline, CDR1 is SGHTA and CDR2 is FQGNSA. Trimming took off 5 bases at V and 3 bases at J, with 11 bases between the two ends. The CDR3 consists of 14 residues. The sorted-subset replicate PCRs were given 150 to 250 ng DNA, which is 30,000 to 35,000 T cell genomes. Repertoires were generated with immunoSEQ multiplex PCR, while TCRdb's copy carries only in-frame clones and drops some. Among around 990,000 clones, approximately 80% were seen once, and the ten largest hold roughly 0.83%. This specimen belongs to a study of shared clonotypes between healthy human individuals. At the level of the study: A few men and a couple of women, aged 18 to 49, were donors. Study-level findings and limits: Between several donors, naive CD4 clonotypes were shared at a level of about 5%.

The TCR was taken from a young man in good health. Some clones in this sample may be carry-over from other donors' samples. The specimen was memory CD4+ T cells from PBMCs. Subset: CD45RA-negative fraction. V gene TRBV7-2 combines with J gene TRBJ1-5; D not certain. The CDR3 protein is CASSREVANQPQHF. The CDR3 DNA is TGTGCCAGCAGCCGTGAGGTGGCCAATCAGCCCCAGCATTTT.